This TCR beta chain was sequenced for a study of response to subunit inactivated influenza vaccine (dated by TCRdb to the late 2010s). About the study as a whole: Deep quantitative profiling of the T cell receptor repertoire was used in the study to follow responses to a trivalent subunit inactivated influenza vaccine. General findings and caveats noted by the study authors: It was suggested by the authors that each seasonal influenza vaccination may recruit only a limited number of new T cells.

The CDR3 numbers 16 residues from cysteine through phenylalanine. CDR3 DNA is the only sequence kept; it has 48 bases, read in frame from the first base. The germline V gene sets CDR1 to MNHEY and CDR2 to SVGAGI. V loses 2 bases at its end and J loses 4 bases; junction bases beyond the gene matches: 3. The library was prepared using RT-PCR. Reads for this sample came from an Illumina HiSeq 2500. TCRdb reprocessed the public reads (quality trimming at Q25 with fastp, clone calling with MiXCR) and kept in-frame beta chains. Rows matching on CDR3 protein sequence are summarized as one entry with the most common DNA and genes. The sample table shows around 190,000 distinct CDR3 sequences, and 13% to 15% are seen once. About 28% of the sample rests with the top ten. This clonotype was observed a few times. The specificity of this receptor is unknown. Per-base quality was not reported, and no clone a single base away is much larger than it.

This receptor chain uses TRBV6-5 and TRBJ2-1; 12 nucleotides in the junction match TRBD2. Sample: CD8+ T cells sorted from PBMCs, taken more than 4 days after vaccination. The receptor comes from a man aged 50-59 years who received an inactivated influenza vaccine. Donor details come from another sample of the same person, matched by shared clones. CDR3 protein: CASSYPGLAGYNEQFF. In nucleotides, the sequence is TGTGCCAGCAGTTACCCTGGACTAGCGGGGTACAATGAGCAGTTCTTC.